The following is a T cell receptor (beta chain) sequence with its context. Per the original data handling: Scientists estimated how many nucleated cells there were by amplifying reference gene primers. Assay used: immunoSEQ multiplex PCR; TCRdb lists only in-frame clones, some missing. Clone size and V and J calls were adopted from that table, with D and trimming inferred from the DNA. The data contain about 140,000 clones, approximately 87% of them singletons. The data belong to a study of blood T cell repertoires in COVID-19. Study-wide background: COVID-19 samples from acute and convalescent phases originated in the United States, Italy and Spain. Sources were T cells, B-cell-depleted T cells, or PBMCs; the material itself was cDNA or gDNA.

The CDR3 has 16 residues. The V gene end was trimmed by 5 bases and the J gene end by 4 bases; junction bases not matched to a gene: 9. Germline V gene lookup returns CDR1 SGHTA and CDR2 FQGTGA. The clonotype comes from a woman aged 40 to 55 with acute or convalescent COVID-19. This chain joins TRBV7-3 and TRBJ2-2; TRBD1 matches 8 bases. The sample comprised peripheral blood. The CDR3 region has the DNA TGTGCCAGCAGCCTTTCAGGGGGCGAGGCCACCGGGGAGCTGTTTTTT. This sequence encodes CASSLSGGEATGELFF.